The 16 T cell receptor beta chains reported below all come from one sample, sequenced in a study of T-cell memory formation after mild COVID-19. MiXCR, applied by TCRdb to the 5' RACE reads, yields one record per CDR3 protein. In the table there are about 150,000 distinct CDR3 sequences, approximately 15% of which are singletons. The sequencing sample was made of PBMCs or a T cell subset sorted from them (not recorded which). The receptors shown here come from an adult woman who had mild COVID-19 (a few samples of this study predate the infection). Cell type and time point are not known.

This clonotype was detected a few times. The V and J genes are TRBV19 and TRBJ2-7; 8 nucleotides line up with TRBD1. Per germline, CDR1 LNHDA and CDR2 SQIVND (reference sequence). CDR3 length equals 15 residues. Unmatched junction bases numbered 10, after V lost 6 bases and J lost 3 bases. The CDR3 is CASSSIGQGSYEQYF. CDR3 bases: TGTGCCAGTAGCAGCATCGGACAGGGTAGCTACGAGCAGTACTTC.

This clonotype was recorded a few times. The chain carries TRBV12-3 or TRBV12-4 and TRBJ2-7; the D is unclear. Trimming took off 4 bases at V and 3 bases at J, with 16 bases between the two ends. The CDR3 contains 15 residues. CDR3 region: CASSSQAEMNYEQYF. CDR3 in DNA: TGTGCCAGCAGTTCCCAAGCAGAAATGAACTACGAGCAGTACTTC.

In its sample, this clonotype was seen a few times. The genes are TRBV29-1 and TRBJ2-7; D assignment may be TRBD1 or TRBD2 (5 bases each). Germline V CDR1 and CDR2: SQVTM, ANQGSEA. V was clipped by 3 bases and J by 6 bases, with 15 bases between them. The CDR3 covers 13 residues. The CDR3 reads CSVEGDQVAEQYF. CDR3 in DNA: TGCAGCGTTGAGGGGGACCAAGTAGCCGAGCAGTACTTC.

This CDR3 reads CASSQERRALSSGNTIYF. The DNA for the CDR3 is TGTGCCAGCAGCCAAGAGAGAAGGGCCTTAAGCTCTGGAAACACCATATATTTT. This chain joins TRBV4-2 and TRBJ1-3; no clear D gene. Trimming removed 0 bases from V and 0 bases from J, with 15 bases in between. Germline assignment: CDR1 LGHNA and CDR2 YNFKEQ. There are 18 residues in the CDR3.

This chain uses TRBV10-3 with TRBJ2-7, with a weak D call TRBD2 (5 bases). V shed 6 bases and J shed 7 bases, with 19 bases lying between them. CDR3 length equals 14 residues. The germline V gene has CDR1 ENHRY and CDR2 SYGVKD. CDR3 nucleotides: TGTGCCATCAGCGGGGAAGGGCCCCTAGGTGAGCAGTACTTC. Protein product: CAISGEGPLGEQYF.

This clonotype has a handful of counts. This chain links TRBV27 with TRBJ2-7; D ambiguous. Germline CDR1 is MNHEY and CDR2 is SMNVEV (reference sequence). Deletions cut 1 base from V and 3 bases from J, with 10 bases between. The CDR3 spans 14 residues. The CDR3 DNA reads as TGTGCCAGCAGTTTATTCAGAAGAAGCTACGAGCAGTACTTC. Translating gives CASSLFRRSYEQYF.

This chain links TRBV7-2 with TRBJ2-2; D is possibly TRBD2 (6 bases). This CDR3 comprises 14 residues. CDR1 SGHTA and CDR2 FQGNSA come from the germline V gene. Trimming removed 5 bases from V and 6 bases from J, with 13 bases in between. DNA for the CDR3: TGTGCCAGCAGCCCGCGTAGCGGAGCCGGGGAGCTGTTTTTT. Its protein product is CASSPRSGAGELFF.

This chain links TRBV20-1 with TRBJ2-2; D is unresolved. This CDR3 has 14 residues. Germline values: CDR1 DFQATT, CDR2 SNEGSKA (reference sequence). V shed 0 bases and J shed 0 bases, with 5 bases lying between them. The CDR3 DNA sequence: TGCAGTGCTAGAGATCGGTCGAACACCGGGGAGCTGTTTTTT. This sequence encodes CSARDRSNTGELFF.

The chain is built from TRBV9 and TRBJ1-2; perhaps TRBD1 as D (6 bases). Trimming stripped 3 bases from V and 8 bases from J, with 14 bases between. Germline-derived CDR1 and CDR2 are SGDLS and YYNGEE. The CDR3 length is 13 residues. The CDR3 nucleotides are TGTGCCAGCAGCGGAACCGGGACATTCGGCTACACCTTC. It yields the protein CASSGTGTFGYTF.

The CDR3 sequence: CASSRESGRADTGELFF. The CDR3, as DNA: TGTGCCAGCAGCCGGGAAAGCGGGAGGGCCGACACCGGGGAGCTGTTTTTT. The chain joins TRBV4-2 to TRBJ2-2, with 10 bases fitting TRBD2. The CDR3 length is 17 residues. The V gene's germline CDR1 is LGHNA and CDR2 YNFKEQ. V lost 4 bases, J lost 3 bases, and 8 bases stayed unmatched.

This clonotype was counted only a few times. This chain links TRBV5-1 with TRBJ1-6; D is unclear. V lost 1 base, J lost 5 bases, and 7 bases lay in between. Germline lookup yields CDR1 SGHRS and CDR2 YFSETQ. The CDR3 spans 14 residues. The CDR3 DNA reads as TGCGCCAGCAGCTTGTCGGCAGATAATTCACCCCTCCACTTT. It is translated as CASSLSADNSPLHF.

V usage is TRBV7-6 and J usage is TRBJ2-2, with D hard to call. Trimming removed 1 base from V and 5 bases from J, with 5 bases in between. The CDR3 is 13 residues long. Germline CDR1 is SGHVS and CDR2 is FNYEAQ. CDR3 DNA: TGTGCCAGCAGCTTAGTGGAAACCGGGGAGCTGTTTTTT. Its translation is CASSLVETGELFF.

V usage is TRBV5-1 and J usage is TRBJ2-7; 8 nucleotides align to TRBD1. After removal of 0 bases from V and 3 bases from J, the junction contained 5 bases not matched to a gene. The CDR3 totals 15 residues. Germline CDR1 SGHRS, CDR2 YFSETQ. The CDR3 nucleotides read TGCGCCAGCAGCTTGGTGAGGGACAGGAGCTACGAGCAGTACTTC. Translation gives CASSLVRDRSYEQYF.

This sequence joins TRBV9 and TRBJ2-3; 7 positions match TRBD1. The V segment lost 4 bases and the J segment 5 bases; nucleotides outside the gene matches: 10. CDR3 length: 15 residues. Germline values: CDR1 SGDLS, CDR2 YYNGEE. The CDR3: CASSTQGQEIDTQYF. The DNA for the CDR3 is TGTGCCAGCAGCACCCAAGGACAGGAGATAGATACGCAGTATTTT. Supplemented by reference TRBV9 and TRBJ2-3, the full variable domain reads DSGVTQTPKHLITATGQRVTLRCSPRSGDLSVYWYQQSLDQGLQFLIQYYNGEERAKGNILERFSAQQFPDLHSELNLSSLELGDSALYFCASSTQGQEIDTQYFGPGTRLTVL.

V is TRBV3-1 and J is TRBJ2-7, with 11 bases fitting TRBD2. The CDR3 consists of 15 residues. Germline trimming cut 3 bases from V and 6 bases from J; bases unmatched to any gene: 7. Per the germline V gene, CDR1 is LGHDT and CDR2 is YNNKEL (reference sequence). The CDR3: CASSQVPSGGSEQYF. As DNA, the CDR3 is TGTGCCAGCAGCCAGGTACCTAGCGGGGGGTCCGAGCAGTACTTC.

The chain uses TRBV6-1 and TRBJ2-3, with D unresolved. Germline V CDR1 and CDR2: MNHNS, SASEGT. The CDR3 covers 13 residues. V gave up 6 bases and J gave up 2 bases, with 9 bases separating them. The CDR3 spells CASRTSSTDTQYF. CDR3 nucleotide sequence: TGTGCCAGCAGGACATCTTCCACAGATACGCAGTATTTT.